This entry lists 32 T cell receptor beta chains sequenced from one sample in a study of shared clonotypes between healthy human individuals. Measured with immunoSEQ multiplex PCR; TCRdb has only the in-frame clones, and not every one. The table lists more than 550,000 clones, around 77% of them singletons. Input material: memory CD4+ T cells sorted from blood. Subset in this sample: CD45RA-negative fraction. All receptors come from a woman in her 30s in good health.

V usage is TRBV29-1 and J usage is TRBJ2-1, with D possibly matching TRBD1 (6 bases). This CDR3 spans 14 amino acids. Deletions cut 3 bases from V and 6 bases from J, with 15 bases between. Germline V gives CDR1 SQVTM, CDR2 ANQGSEA. The CDR3 reads CSVEGASRGNEQFF. The CDR3 region has the DNA TGCAGCGTTGAGGGGGCTAGCAGGGGCAATGAGCAGTTCTTC.

The chain uses TRBV11-3 and TRBJ2-1; a weak D match, TRBD2 (6 bases). The CDR3 covers 15 residues. V lost 4 bases to trimming and J lost 0 bases, with 10 bases between them. Germline lookup yields CDR1 SGHNT and CDR2 YENEEA. DNA for the CDR3: TGTGCCAGCAGCTCCCTAGCGAACTCCTACAATGAGCAGTTCTTC. Its protein product is CASSSLANSYNEQFF.

The genes are TRBV6-1 and TRBJ2-2; D is unclear. Trimming left V 7 bases short and J 1 base short, with 4 bases between. Looked up from germline, CDR1 is MNHNS and CDR2 is SASEGT. The CDR3 has 12 residues. DNA of the CDR3: TGTGCCAGCACCAAGAACACCGGGGAGCTGTTTTTT. Protein: CASTKNTGELFF.

This chain connects TRBV21-1 to TRBJ2-6. TRBV21-1 is noted as a pseudogene. The CDR3 contains 16 residues. Here the CDR3 DNA reads TGTGCCAGCATTTCTTGGGGGGCGACGGGGGCCAACGTCCTGACTTTC. This sequence encodes CASISWGATGANVLTF.

A single count supports this clone. V usage is TRBV10-3 and J usage is TRBJ2-3, with a tentative D call TRBD2 (7 bases). Deletions cut 9 bases from V and 6 bases from J, with 13 bases between. Germline V gene sequence: CDR1 ENHRY, CDR2 SYGVKD. CDR3 size: 12 residues. The CDR3 DNA reads TGTGCCATTGAGGGGGAGGGGGATACGCAGTATTTT. Translating gives CAIEGEGDTQYF.

J is TRBJ2-3 and V is TRBV14; 10 bases are shared with TRBD2. From germline, CDR1 is SGHDN and CDR2 FVKESK. Unmatched junction bases numbered 20, after V lost 8 bases and J lost 0 bases. The CDR3 sequence is 20 residues long. The chain's CDR3 is CASVSTLRASGGTSTDTQYF. CDR3 sequence (DNA): TGTGCCAGCGTCTCGACCTTAAGGGCTAGCGGGGGTACTAGCACAGATACGCAGTATTTT.

The rearrangement uses TRBV11-2 and TRBJ2-5; possible D gene TRBD1, 5 bases. The germline V and J ends were trimmed by 2 bases and 5 bases, with 15 bases remaining between them. The CDR3 is 15 residues long. Germline V gene data show CDR1 as SGHAT and CDR2 as FQNNGV. For the CDR3, the DNA is TGTGCCAGCAGCTTAAGGCGACGAGCAGGGGAGACCCAGTACTTC. Amino acids: CASSLRRRAGETQYF.

Concerning this clone: Its ends do not fully match the called genes, so a read error is possible. The rearrangement uses TRBV11-2 and TRBJ2-3, with TRBD2 matching over 9 bases. This CDR3 is 15 amino acids long. Germline CDR1 SGHAT, CDR2 FQNNGV. CDR3 nucleotide sequence: TGTGCCAGCAGCTTAGGTGGGACTAGCAGAGATACGCAGTATTTT. It codes for CASSLGGTSRDTQYF.

The chain joins TRBV5-6 to TRBJ2-7; D possibly uses TRBD1 or TRBD2 (6 bases each). This CDR3 is 13 amino acids long. Per the germline V gene, CDR1 is SGHDT and CDR2 is YYEEEE. The germline V and J ends were trimmed by 2 bases and 3 bases, with 9 bases remaining between them. Here the CDR3 reads CASSFRGGYEQYF. Written as DNA, the CDR3 is TGTGCCAGCAGCTTCAGGGGAGGCTACGAGCAGTACTTC.

V usage is TRBV28 and J usage is TRBJ2-3; D could derive from TRBD1 or TRBD2 (5 bases each). V was pared by 6 bases and J by 0 bases, with 19 bases between. The CDR3 covers 17 residues. CDR1 is MDHEN, CDR2 SYDVKM, per germline. The CDR3 nucleotides are TGTGCCAGCAGACACCCGAAGAGGGGAACCAGCACAGATACGCAGTATTTT. The encoded protein is CASRHPKRGTSTDTQYF.

The rearrangement joins TRBV10-2 to TRBJ1-2, with 8 bases matching TRBD1. This CDR3 spans 19 amino acids. The V segment lost 3 bases and the J segment 2 bases; nucleotides outside the gene matches: 17. Germline CDR1 and CDR2: WSHSY and SAAADI. The CDR3 bases are TGCGCCAGCAGTGAATTTTGGGGACAGGCTAACCCCTCCAACTATGGCTACACCTTC. Translating gives CASSEFWGQANPSNYGYTF.

V is TRBV5-1 and J is TRBJ2-4; the D is unclear. The V and J ends lost 2 bases and 7 bases respectively, with 16 bases between them. Germline CDR1 SGHRS, CDR2 YFSETQ. This CDR3 region has 15 residues. This CDR3 is CASSFSLGPQNIQYF. The CDR3 DNA follows: TGCGCCAGCAGCTTTAGTCTAGGGCCCCAGAACATTCAGTACTTC.

The chain couples TRBV28 to TRBJ2-7; perhaps D is TRBD1 or TRBD2 (5 bases each). V lost 3 bases and J lost 2, with 11 bases in between. The CDR3 runs 14 residues. In germline, CDR1 is MDHEN, CDR2 SYDVKM. The CDR3 sequence is CASSLGLAPYEQYF. The CDR3 DNA reads TGTGCCAGCAGTTTGGGGCTAGCTCCCTACGAGCAGTACTTC.

Only one count was recorded for this clone. The gene calls are TRBV4-1 and TRBJ2-7, with D unresolved. The V gene's germline CDR1 is MGHRA and CDR2 YSYEKL. Trimming shortened V by 1 base and J by 1 base, and 8 bases separated the two germline ends. The CDR3 runs to 14 residues. The CDR3 here is CASSQGGSSYEQYF. The DNA of the CDR3 is TGCGCCAGCAGCCAAGGAGGTAGTTCCTACGAGCAGTACTTC.

This clone was counted a few times. CDR3 amino acids: CASSGQVQETQYF. The CDR3 DNA reads as TGCGCCAGCAGTGGACAGGTCCAAGAGACCCAGTACTTC. V usage is TRBV10-1 and J usage is TRBJ2-5; D may be TRBD1 (6 bases). The CDR3 sequence is 13 residues long. The germline V gene has CDR1 WNHNN and CDR2 SYGVQD (reference sequence). Deletions cut 4 bases from V and 1 base from J, with 7 bases between.

As regards this clone: Other DNA sequences in the sample encode the same CDR3. The chain carries TRBV5-1 and TRBJ2-7; 9 bases align to TRBD1. CDR1 and CDR2 from the germline V gene are SGHRS and YFSETQ. V shed 0 bases, J shed 6 bases, and the junction held 7 bases outside the gene matches. CDR3 length: 15 residues. The CDR3 nucleotides are TGCGCCAGCAGCTTGGGGGACAGGGATTTAGGCGAGCAGTACTTC. This codes for CASSLGDRDLGEQYF.

V gene TRBV6-1 combines with J gene TRBJ1-2; no firm D call. Germline V gene lookup returns CDR1 MNHNS and CDR2 SASEGT. Between the trimmed V and J ends, which lost 6 bases and 0 bases, there was a span of 8 bases. This CDR3 has 13 amino acids. CDR3 amino acids: CASRRSSNYGYTF. The CDR3 DNA reads TGTGCCAGCAGAAGGTCATCTAACTATGGCTACACCTTC.

V gene TRBV4-2 combines with J gene TRBJ1-2, with a possible D match to TRBD1 (6 bases). Germline lookup yields CDR1 LGHNA and CDR2 YNFKEQ. This CDR3 spans 14 amino acids. The V end was cut by 1 base, the J end by 4 bases, with 10 bases between. CDR3 sequence reads: CASSQAGAGYGYTF. As DNA, the CDR3 is TGTGCCAGCAGCCAAGCAGGGGCAGGCTATGGCTACACCTTC.

V usage is TRBV5-1 and J usage is TRBJ1-1, with 7 bases lining up with TRBD1. Germline trimming cut 0 bases from V and 10 bases from J; bases unmatched to any gene: 6. This CDR3 has 13 residues. The V gene's germline CDR1 is SGHRS and CDR2 YFSETQ. CDR3 DNA: TGCGCCAGCAGCTTGGAGGGGACAGATTTAGCTTTCTTT. Protein sequence: CASSLEGTDLAFF.

DNA for the CDR3: TGTGCCAGCAGCCCCCTCACGGGGAGAGGCGGACTAGAGACCCAGTACTTC. Translated: CASSPLTGRGGLETQYF. This chain uses TRBV7-2 with TRBJ2-5; a possible D gene is TRBD2 (5 bases). This CDR3 is 17 amino acids long. Germline assignment: CDR1 SGHTA and CDR2 FQGNSA. V lost 5 bases and J 4 bases, leaving 23 bases between the germline ends.

The gene calls are TRBV19 and TRBJ2-6; D possibly matches TRBD1 or TRBD2 (5 bases each). This CDR3 spans 16 amino acids. CDR1 LNHDA and CDR2 SQIVND come from the germline V gene (reference sequence). The ends were cut back, 8 bases at V and 0 bases at J, with 14 bases in the middle. The CDR3 nucleotides read TGTGCCAGTGGGGGACGGGCGCTCTCTGGGGCCAACGTCCTGACTTTC. Translation gives CASGGRALSGANVLTF.

CDR3 DNA sequence: TGTGCCAGCAGCCGAGGGACCAGTGATATCGAGCAGTACTTC. It encodes CASSRGTSDIEQYF. J is TRBJ2-7 and V is TRBV6-1, with D perhaps given as TRBD1 or TRBD2 (5 bases each). This CDR3 comprises 14 residues. From germline, CDR1 is MNHNS and CDR2 SASEGT. The V end was cut by 6 bases, the J end by 6 bases, with 18 bases between.

In the case of this clone: Different DNA sequences within this sample yield the same CDR3. The J gene is TRBJ2-3, the V gene TRBV9, with TRBD2 identical over 9 bases. The J segment lost 3 bases and the V segment lost 0 bases, leaving 2 bases of the junction unmatched. The CDR3 has 15 amino acids. CDR1 and CDR2 (germline): SGDLS, YYNGEE. The CDR3, as DNA: TGTGCCAGCAGCGTAGGGCTAGCGGGAACAGATACGCAGTATTTT. This gives the protein CASSVGLAGTDTQYF.

This clone was found many times. The chain uses TRBV29-1 and TRBJ2-1, with D perhaps TRBD1 (6 bases). From germline, CDR1 is SQVTM and CDR2 ANQGSEA. This CDR3 is 14 amino acids long. Trimming removed 4 bases from V and 4 bases from J, with 14 bases in between. The DNA of the CDR3 is TGCAGCGTTGCCCGAGGGGGACCTTACAATGAGCAGTTCTTC. This codes for CSVARGGPYNEQFF.

The V gene is TRBV18, the J gene TRBJ2-1; D is perhaps TRBD1 (7 bases). In germline, CDR1 is KGHSH, CDR2 LQKENI. Trimming took off 11 bases at V and 6 bases at J, with 20 bases between the two ends. This CDR3 has 14 residues. CDR3 protein: CAAAGGLQGNEQFF. The CDR3 DNA reads as TGTGCCGCCGCAGGGGGGTTACAAGGCAATGAGCAGTTCTTC.

There are a few counts of this clone. V and J are TRBV28 and TRBJ2-7, with TRBD2 matching 8 bases. The CDR3 extends over 14 amino acids. Germline V gene sequence: CDR1 MDHEN, CDR2 SYDVKM. J was trimmed by 5 bases and V by 6 bases; bases with no gene match: 9. CDR3 protein: CASRIQRESHEQYF. As DNA, the CDR3 is TGTGCCAGCAGGATCCAGCGGGAGTCCCACGAGCAGTACTTC.

The rearrangement links TRBV28 to TRBJ2-1, with 7 bases identical to TRBD2. After removal of 5 bases from V and 5 bases from J, the junction contained 12 bases not matched to a gene. The CDR3 sequence is 16 residues long. Germline loops: CDR1 MDHEN, CDR2 SYDVKM. The CDR3 protein is CASSPRWSGANNEQFF. CDR3 bases: TGTGCCAGCAGTCCACGGTGGAGCGGGGCAAACAATGAGCAGTTCTTC. Combining the CDR3 with reference TRBV28 and TRBJ2-1 gives the whole variable domain DVKVTQSSRYLVKRTGEKVFLECVQDMDHENMFWYRQDPGLGLRLIYFSYDVKMKEKGDIPEGYSVSREKKERFSLILESASTNQTSMYLCASSPRWSGANNEQFFGPGTRLTVL.

The V gene is TRBV25-1, the J gene TRBJ2-6; 9 bases match TRBD2. V was pared by 4 bases and J by 2 bases, with 6 bases of the junction left unmatched. CDR3 length: 17 amino acids. Looked up from germline, CDR1 is MGHDK and CDR2 is SYGVNS. CDR3 loop: CASSVLAGAPGANVLTF. In nucleotides, the CDR3 is TGTGCCAGCAGTGTTTTAGCGGGAGCACCTGGGGCCAACGTCCTGACTTTC.

Concerning this clone itself: Additional DNA sequences in this sample encode the identical CDR3. The chain joins TRBV14 to TRBJ1-2; D remains ambiguous. The V end lost 1 base, the J end lost 4 bases, and 7 bases lay between the germline ends. Germline V lookup: CDR1 SGHDN, CDR2 FVKESK. The CDR3 is 13 amino acids. CDR3 sequence (DNA): TGTGCCAGCAGCCAAGTATACAGCTATGGCTACACCTTC. Translation gives CASSQVYSYGYTF. Full variable domain (remainder filled in from reference TRBV14 and TRBJ1-2): EAGVTQFPSHSVIEKGQTVTLRCDPISGHDNLYWYRRVMGKEIKFLLHFVKESKQDESGMPNNRFLAERTGGTYSTLKVQPAELEDSGVYFCASSQVYSYGYTFGSGTRLTVV.

The chain has TRBV30 and TRBJ1-5; possibly TRBD1 for D (5 bases). V lost 2 bases, J lost 2 bases, and 10 bases lay in between. In germline, CDR1 is GTSNPN, CDR2 SVGIG (reference sequence). The CDR3 is 14 residues long. CDR3 loop: CAWSQGGGNQPQHF. As DNA, the CDR3 is TGTGCCTGGAGTCAGGGAGGGGGCAATCAGCCCCAGCATTTT.

The rearrangement links TRBV15 to TRBJ1-5, with D maybe TRBD1 (6 bases). V was pared by 0 bases and J by 2 bases, with 14 bases between. Germline CDR1 reads LNHNV; CDR2 reads YYDKDF (reference sequence). This CDR3 contains 17 residues. This CDR3 is CATSRDLGGGGNQPQHF. CDR3 nucleotides: TGTGCCACCAGCAGAGATTTGGGGGGCGGAGGCAATCAGCCCCAGCATTTT.

This chain uses TRBV5-1 with TRBJ1-5, with D tentatively TRBD1 (6 bases). The CDR3 contains 13 residues. Between the trimmed V and J ends, which lost 4 bases and 6 bases, there was a span of 11 bases. Germline assignment: CDR1 SGHRS and CDR2 YFSETQ. The CDR3 loop is CASSGGGGQPQHF. CDR3 nucleotide sequence: TGCGCCAGCAGCGGAGGGGGGGGTCAGCCCCAGCATTTT. Complete variable domain (other parts from reference TRBV5-1 and TRBJ1-5): KAGVTQTPRYLIKTRGQQVTLSCSPISGHRSVSWYQQTPGQGLQFLFEYFSETQRNKGNFPGRFSGRQFSNSRSEMNVSTLELGDSALYLCASSGGGGQPQHFGDGTRLSIL.